The entry that follows covers one T cell receptor (beta chain) sequence. As yet, its antigen is unknown. Germline V lookup: CDR1 MGHDK, CDR2 SYGVNS. V lost 3 bases to trimming and J lost 6 bases; unmatched junction nucleotides: 4. The CDR3 contains 14 residues. This sample is part of a study of response to subunit inactivated influenza vaccine. In TCRdb, the RT-PCR reads were re-called with MiXCR into one record per CDR3 protein. The sample includes about 240,000 distinct CDR3 sequences, 9% to 15% of them seen just once. Study-wide findings and caveats: Authors suggested that a seasonal influenza vaccination recruits few new T cells each time.

The material sequenced was non-naive T cells sorted from PBMCs, taken 14 to 15 days before vaccination. This clonotype was sampled from a man aged 45-65 years who received an inactivated influenza vaccine. The chain has TRBV25-1 and TRBJ2-1; TRBD2 matches at 8 bases. The CDR3 sequence is CASSDPGGPNEQFF. Here the CDR3 DNA reads TGTGCCAGCAGTGACCCGGGAGGGCCCAATGAGCAGTTCTTC.